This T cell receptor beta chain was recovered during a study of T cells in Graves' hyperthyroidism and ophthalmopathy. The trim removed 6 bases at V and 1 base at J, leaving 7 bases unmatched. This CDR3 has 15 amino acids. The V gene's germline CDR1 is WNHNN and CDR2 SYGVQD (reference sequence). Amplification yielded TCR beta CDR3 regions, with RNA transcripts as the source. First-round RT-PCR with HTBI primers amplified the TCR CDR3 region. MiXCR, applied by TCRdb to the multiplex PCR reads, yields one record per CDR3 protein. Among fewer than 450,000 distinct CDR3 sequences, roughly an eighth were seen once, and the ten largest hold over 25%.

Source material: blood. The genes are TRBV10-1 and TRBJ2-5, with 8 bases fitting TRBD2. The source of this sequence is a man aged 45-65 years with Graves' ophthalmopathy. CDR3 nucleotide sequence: TGCGCCAGCAGCGGAATAGCGGGATTCCAAGAGACCCAGTACTTC. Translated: CASSGIAGFQETQYF.